Included here is one T cell receptor beta chain sequence, with context. Its matching antigen is unknown. The source of the sample is a study of cytomegalovirus exposure and HLA in healthy donors. Study findings and constraints: Investigators reported some 150 TCR beta chains as tied to cytomegalovirus. A later analysis, which compared TCR beta chains of equal frequency, found the HLA-associated ones more clonally expanded.

The PCR was carried out with 60 Vbeta primers and 13 Jbeta primers. Repertoires were generated with immunoSEQ multiplex PCR, while TCRdb's copy carries only in-frame clones and drops some. The table lists about 200,000 clones, 75% to 90% of them singletons. The receptor was isolated from a woman aged 25 to 39 in good health and CMV-seronegative. The sequencing input was PBMCs.

This CDR3 reads CASSEALYTDTQYF. CDR3 DNA sequence: TGTGCCAGCAGTGAAGCCTTGTACACAGATACGCAGTATTTT. V and J are TRBV6-1 and TRBJ2-3; D unclear. Germline V gene data show CDR1 as MNHNS and CDR2 as SASEGT. The ends were cut back, 0 bases at V and 2 bases at J, with 6 bases in the middle. The length of the CDR3 is 14 residues.